This TCR beta chain was obtained from a study of blood T cell repertoires in COVID-19. Sequencing was performed with immunoSEQ multiplex PCR; in TCRdb, only in-frame clones are kept and a portion is missing. The data show around 120,000 clones, more than 75% seen once. The length of the CDR3 is 17 residues. Trimming cost V 4 bases and J 0 bases, with 16 bases left between them. CDR1 and CDR2 from the germline V gene are LGHDT and YNNKEL (reference sequence). The sample was peripheral blood. The clonotype originates from a woman aged 70-85 years with acute or convalescent COVID-19. The chain recombines TRBV3-1 (or the pseudogene TRBV3-2) with TRBJ2-4, with no clear D. The CDR3 DNA follows: TGTGCCAGCAGCCCGTCGGTGATCCCGCTAGCCAAAAACATTCAGTACTTC. This gives the protein CASSPSVIPLAKNIQYF.